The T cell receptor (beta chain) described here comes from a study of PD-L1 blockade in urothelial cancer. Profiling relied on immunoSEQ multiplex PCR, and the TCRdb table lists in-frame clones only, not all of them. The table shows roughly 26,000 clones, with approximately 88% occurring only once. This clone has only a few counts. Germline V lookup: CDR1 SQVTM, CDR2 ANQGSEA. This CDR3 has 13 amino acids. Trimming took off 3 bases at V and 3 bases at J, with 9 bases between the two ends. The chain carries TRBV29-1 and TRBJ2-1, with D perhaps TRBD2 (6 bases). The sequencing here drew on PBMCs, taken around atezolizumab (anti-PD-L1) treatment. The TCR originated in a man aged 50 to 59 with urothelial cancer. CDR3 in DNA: TGCAGCGTTGACCCGACTAGCTACAATGAGCAGTTCTTC. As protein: CSVDPTSYNEQFF.